The 25 T cell receptor beta chains in this list originate from one sample, sequenced in a study of T cells in Graves' hyperthyroidism and ophthalmopathy. Amplified regions were TCR beta CDR3 sequences from RNA transcripts. In the first-round RT-PCR of the TCR CDR3, the HTBI primer set was used. A single record per CDR3 protein comes from TCRdb applying MiXCR to the multiplex PCR reads. The data show about 200,000 distinct CDR3 sequences, 17% seen once. The specimen sequenced was blood. The source is a woman aged 45-60 years with Graves' hyperthyroidism.

This chain links TRBV15 with TRBJ2-2; D is unclear. V lost 0 bases and J lost 7, with 9 bases in between. The CDR3 contains 14 residues. The germline CDR1 and CDR2 sequences are LNHNV and YYDKDF (reference sequence). The CDR3 spells CATSRDHAVGELFF. The CDR3 coding sequence is TGTGCCACCAGCAGAGATCATGCGGTCGGGGAGCTGTTTTTT.

This clonotype was picked up a small number of times. The genes are TRBV20-1 and TRBJ2-5; TRBD1 agrees at 8 bases. The length of the CDR3 is 13 residues. The J segment lost 5 bases and the V segment lost 2 bases, leaving 4 bases of the junction unmatched. Germline CDR1 DFQATT, CDR2 SNEGSKA (reference sequence). The CDR3 region is CSARRTGRETQYF. CDR3 in DNA: TGCAGTGCTAGACGGACAGGGCGGGAGACCCAGTACTTC.

The V call is TRBV20-1, the J call TRBJ2-1; 12 bases are shared with TRBD2. The germline gives CDR1 DFQATT, CDR2 SNEGSKA (reference sequence). Trimming removed 3 bases from V and 10 bases from J; junction bases left unmatched: 10. The CDR3 covers 15 residues. The CDR3 DNA is TGCAGTGCTAGTGGTGGACTAGCGGGACTAAGGGAGCAGTTCTTC. Encoded protein: CSASGGLAGLREQFF.

This clonotype was picked up many times. The rearrangement joins TRBV2 to TRBJ2-2; TRBD1 matches at 9 bases. V dropped 6 bases and J dropped 4; count of bases not matched to a gene: 6. CDR1 is SNHLY and CDR2 is FYNNEI in the germline V gene. This CDR3 is built from 15 residues. The CDR3 DNA is TGTGCCAGCAGCGGGACAGGGTTTGGCACCGGGGAGCTGTTTTTT. This gives the protein CASSGTGFGTGELFF. Full variable domain (remainder filled in from reference TRBV2 and TRBJ2-2): EPEVTQTPSHQVTQMGQEVILRCVPISNHLYFYWYRQILGQKVEFLVSFYNNEISEKSEIFDDQFSVERPDGSNFTLKIRSTKLEDSAMYFCASSGTGFGTGELFFGEGSRLTVL.

The chain couples TRBV5-1 to TRBJ2-3; TRBD2 matches 7 bases. There are 15 residues in the CDR3. Losses at the gene ends were 4 bases for V and 2 bases for J; bases not matched to a gene: 7. Germline V gene data show CDR1 as SGHRS and CDR2 as YFSETQ. The CDR3 DNA reads as TGCGCCAGCAGCCCCCGGACTAGTTTCACAGATACGCAGTATTTT. As protein: CASSPRTSFTDTQYF.

This clonotype was counted ten times or more. The chain employs TRBV12-3 or TRBV12-4 and TRBJ1-2, with D tentatively TRBD1 (5 bases). The CDR3 loop spans 14 amino acids. V was shortened by 4 bases and J by 5 bases, with 14 bases between the two germline ends. The CDR3 region has the DNA TGTGCCAGCAGTTCCTCCAGGGTTTCTTATGGCTACACCTTC. This encodes CASSSSRVSYGYTF.

The J gene is TRBJ2-1, the V gene TRBV28; D possibly corresponds to TRBD1 (6 bases). From germline, CDR1 is MDHEN and CDR2 SYDVKM. V was pared by 6 bases and J by 6 bases, with 15 bases between. The CDR3 runs 14 residues. In nucleotides, the CDR3 is TGTGCCAGCAGCTTAGCCCGGACAGTCAATGAGCAGTTCTTC. Protein product: CASSLARTVNEQFF.

V gene TRBV30 combines with J gene TRBJ1-4, with 8 bases lining up with TRBD1. J lost 6 bases, V lost 3 bases, and 6 bases had no gene match. Germline V lookup: CDR1 GTSNPN, CDR2 SVGIG (reference sequence). CDR3 length: 14 amino acids. The DNA of the CDR3 is TGTGCCTGGAGCCCGGACAGGGTGGATGAAAAACTGTTTTTT. The encoded protein is CAWSPDRVDEKLFF.

The genes are TRBV11-3 and TRBJ1-1; D perhaps matches TRBD1 (6 bases). The germline gives CDR1 SGHNT, CDR2 YENEEA. The V end lost 6 bases, the J end lost 10 bases, and 21 bases lay between the germline ends. The CDR3 totals 14 residues. The CDR3 bases are TGTGCCAGCAGTAGAGGGGGTTGGGATCCCCCAGCTTTCTTT. This translates into CASSRGGWDPPAFF.

At least ten counts were recorded for this clonotype. The chain employs TRBV6-1 and TRBJ1-2; TRBD1 might be the D (5 bases). Trimming removed 11 bases from V and 2 bases from J, with 18 bases in between. CDR3 size: 14 residues. Looked up from germline, CDR1 is MNHNS and CDR2 is SASEGT. The CDR3 sequence: CAASRVGQNYGYTF. DNA of the CDR3: TGTGCCGCTTCTAGGGTGGGGCAGAACTATGGCTACACCTTC.

The CDR3 loop is CASSYLQGKNTGELFF. CDR3 nucleotides: TGTGCCAGCAGTTACCTACAGGGGAAGAACACCGGGGAGCTGTTTTTT. The chain carries TRBV6-9 and TRBJ2-2; TRBD1 matches 7 bases. The V gene end was trimmed by 3 bases and the J gene end by 1 base; junction bases not matched to a gene: 5. Germline loops: CDR1 MNHGY, CDR2 SVAAGI. This CDR3 comprises 16 residues.

The J gene is TRBJ1-6, the V gene TRBV28; D is uncertain. Between the trimmed V and J ends, which lost 6 bases and 10 bases, there was a span of 16 bases. CDR1 is MDHEN and CDR2 is SYDVKM in the germline V gene. The CDR3 is 14 residues long. DNA of the CDR3: TGTGCCAGCAGCCCCGGTCCGTCTCGATCACCCCTCCACTTT. Protein product: CASSPGPSRSPLHF.

The chain employs TRBV20-1 and TRBJ1-1, with D possibly TRBD1 on 5 matching bases. Between the trimmed V and J ends, which lost 3 bases and 0 bases, there was a span of 5 bases. This CDR3 has 12 amino acids. Germline V CDR1 and CDR2: DFQATT, SNEGSKA (reference sequence). CDR3 nucleotides: TGCAGTGCTAGGGGGCTGAACACTGAAGCTTTCTTT. This translates into CSARGLNTEAFF.

This clonotype was recorded at least ten times. J is TRBJ2-7 and V is TRBV28; D is perhaps TRBD1 (6 bases). Germline V gives CDR1 MDHEN, CDR2 SYDVKM. The V end lost 6 bases, the J end lost 3 bases, and 15 bases lay between the germline ends. The CDR3 sequence is 14 residues long. CDR3 residues: CASRERGTNYEQYF. CDR3 in DNA: TGTGCCAGCAGGGAGAGGGGGACGAACTACGAGCAGTACTTC.

This chain links TRBV9 with TRBJ1-2, with 7 bases identical to TRBD1. CDR3 length equals 13 residues. The germline CDR1 and CDR2 sequences are SGDLS and YYNGEE. The junction had 6 bases not matched to a gene; V was cut back by 6 bases and J by 4 bases. In DNA form, the CDR3 reads TGTGCCAGCAAACCAGGGGGGAGCTATGGCTACACCTTC. Residues: CASKPGGSYGYTF.

This chain uses TRBV11-3 with TRBJ2-5, with TRBD2 matching over 8 bases. Germline V gives CDR1 SGHNT, CDR2 YENEEA. Trimming cost V 3 bases and J 0 bases; bases outside gene matches: 6. This CDR3 spans 16 amino acids. CDR3 region: CASSFNSGTYQETQYF. Written as DNA, the CDR3 is TGTGCCAGCAGCTTCAATAGCGGGACCTACCAAGAGACCCAGTACTTC.

The J gene is TRBJ1-6, the V gene TRBV4-1; possible D gene TRBD1, 5 bases. The CDR3 loop spans 14 amino acids. With 4 bases removed from V and 6 bases from J, the gap between germline ends came to 10 bases. The V gene's germline CDR1 is MGHRA and CDR2 YSYEKL. CDR3 coding DNA: TGCGCCAGCAGCCCCGGGACTCCTAATTCACCCCTCCACTTT. Its translation is CASSPGTPNSPLHF.

This clonotype was counted at least ten times. V and J are TRBV20-1 and TRBJ2-1, with D possibly being TRBD2 (5 bases). Germline V gives CDR1 DFQATT, CDR2 SNEGSKA (reference sequence). The CDR3 sequence is 14 residues long. V was cut by 6 bases and J by 2 bases, with 14 bases left in between. CDR3: CSATPAEAYNEQFF. For the CDR3, the DNA is TGCAGTGCCACGCCTGCGGAGGCCTACAATGAGCAGTTCTTC.

This clonotype was detected ten times or more. The CDR3 spells CASSPAGTSLNEQFF. The CDR3 coding sequence is TGTGCCAGCAGCCCAGCCGGGACTAGCCTCAATGAGCAGTTCTTC. The chain recombines TRBV7-8 with TRBJ2-1, with 9 bases identical to TRBD2. CDR3 length equals 15 residues. Trimming took 5 bases from V and 6 from J; bases not matched to a gene: 8. CDR1 is SGHVS, CDR2 FQNEAQ, per germline.

This clonotype was seen a few times. The chain uses TRBV5-4 and TRBJ2-5; D uncertain. Per the germline V gene, CDR1 is SGHNT and CDR2 is YYREEE (reference sequence). The length of the CDR3 is 13 residues. The V gene lost 5 bases and the J gene lost 3 bases, with 11 bases spanning the gap. The CDR3 loop is CASSSRTEETQYF. CDR3 coding DNA: TGTGCCAGCAGTTCCCGGACCGAAGAGACCCAGTACTTC.

This clonotype was counted only a few times. The V gene is TRBV24-1, the J gene TRBJ1-1, with 7 bases matching TRBD1. CDR1 is KGHDR, CDR2 SFDVKD, per germline. With V trimmed by 4 bases and J by 3 bases, 7 bases remained unmatched. The CDR3 contains 15 residues. The DNA for the CDR3 is TGTGCCACCAGTGAGGCAGGGGGGGGGGACACTGAAGCTTTCTTT. Its protein product is CATSEAGGGDTEAFF.

In its sample, this clonotype was seen a few times. The genes are TRBV7-3 and TRBJ2-3; D assignment may be TRBD1 or TRBD2 (7 bases each). This CDR3 has 17 amino acids. Germline V gene data show CDR1 as SGHTA and CDR2 as FQGTGA. Trimming shortened V by 4 bases and J by 6 bases, and 23 bases separated the two germline ends. The CDR3 loop is CASSSRGGTGVMDTQYF. The CDR3 region has the DNA TGTGCCAGCAGCTCCAGGGGGGGGACCGGGGTGATGGATACGCAGTATTTT.

V gene TRBV7-9 combines with J gene TRBJ2-7; tentatively, D is TRBD2 (7 bases). The germline V gene encodes CDR1 SEHNR and CDR2 FQNEAQ (reference sequence). The CDR3 spans 16 residues. Trimming pared 5 bases from V and 0 bases from J, leaving 17 bases between. CDR3 residues: CASSGYLGGLSYEQYF. CDR3 coding DNA: TGTGCCAGCAGCGGGTATCTCGGGGGGCTCTCCTACGAGCAGTACTTC.

The sample holds a few counts of this clonotype. This chain uses TRBV11-3 with TRBJ2-1; weak D call: TRBD1 (5 bases). CDR3 length: 15 amino acids. Germline V gene lookup returns CDR1 SGHNT and CDR2 YENEEA. Between the trimmed V and J ends, which lost 0 bases and 7 bases, there was a span of 13 bases. The CDR3 loop is CASSLERGGWNEQFF. CDR3 DNA: TGTGCCAGCAGCTTAGAAAGGGGTGGATGGAATGAGCAGTTCTTC.

This clonotype was seen at least ten times. V is TRBV20-1 and J is TRBJ1-1; possible D gene TRBD1, 5 bases. CDR3 length equals 11 residues. Trimming took off 3 bases at V and 7 bases at J, with 9 bases between the two ends. CDR1 and CDR2 (germline): DFQATT, SNEGSKA (reference sequence). Here the CDR3 reads CSARGGGEAFF. CDR3 bases: TGCAGTGCTAGGGGGGGGGGTGAAGCTTTCTTT.